This T cell receptor (beta chain) originates from a study of CD8 T cells in Susac syndrome. In germline, CDR1 is SEHNR, CDR2 FQNEAQ (reference sequence). V was trimmed by 2 bases and J by 0 bases, leaving 8 bases between them. The CDR3 runs to 15 residues. cDNA came from around 0.5 to 1 ug RNA primed by random hexamers. TCRdb re-analysed the immunoSEQ multiplex PCR reads in MiXCR, keeping a single row per CDR3 protein. The sample includes fewer than 150,000 distinct CDR3 sequences, 90% to 95% of them seen just once. The V and J genes are TRBV7-9 and TRBJ1-3; D remains unclear. The clonotype originates from a human donor in good health. Sequencing used CD8+ T cells from PBMCs. In nucleotides, the CDR3 is TGTGCCAGCAGCTTAACTGAAGGCTCTGGAAACACCATATATTTT. Its protein product is CASSLTEGSGNTIYF.